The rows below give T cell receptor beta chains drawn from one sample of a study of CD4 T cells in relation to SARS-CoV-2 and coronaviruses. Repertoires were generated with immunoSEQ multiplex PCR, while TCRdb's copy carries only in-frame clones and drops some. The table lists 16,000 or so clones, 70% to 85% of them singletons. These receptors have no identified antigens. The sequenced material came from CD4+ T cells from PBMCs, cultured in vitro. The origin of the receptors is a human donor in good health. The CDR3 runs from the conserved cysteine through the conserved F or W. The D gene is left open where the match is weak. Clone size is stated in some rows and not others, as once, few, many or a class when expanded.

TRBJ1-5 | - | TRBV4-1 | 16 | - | CASSQDADSLNQPQHF | TGCGCCAGCAGCCAAGATGCGGACAGCCTCAATCAGCCCCAGCATTTT
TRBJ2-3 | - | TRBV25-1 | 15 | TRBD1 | CASSEWGRGSDTQYF | TGTGCCAGCAGTGAATGGGGCAGGGGGTCAGATACGCAGTATTTT
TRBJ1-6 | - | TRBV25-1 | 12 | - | CATGQSDSPLHF | TGTGCCACTGGACAGTCGGATTCACCCCTCCACTTT
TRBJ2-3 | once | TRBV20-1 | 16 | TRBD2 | CSASPSSGSILDTQYF | TGCAGTGCTAGTCCGTCTAGCGGGAGTATATTAGATACGCAGTATTTT
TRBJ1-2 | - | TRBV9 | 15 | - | CASSAADGSNYGYTF | TGTGCCAGCAGCGCGGCGGACGGCTCTAACTATGGCTACACCTTC
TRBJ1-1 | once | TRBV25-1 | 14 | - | CASSAPGLNTEAFF | TGTGCCAGCAGTGCGCCCGGTCTGAACACTGAAGCTTTCTTT
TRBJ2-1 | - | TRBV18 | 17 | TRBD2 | CASSPGEAGGLDNEQFF | TGTGCCAGCTCACCAGGAGAAGCGGGAGGGCTCGACAATGAGCAGTTCTTC
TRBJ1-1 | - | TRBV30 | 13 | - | CAWSVRAGREAFF | TGTGCCTGGAGTGTACGGGCAGGGAGGGAAGCTTTCTTT
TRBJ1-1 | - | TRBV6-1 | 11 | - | CASILNTEAFF | TGTGCCAGCATACTGAACACTGAAGCTTTCTTT
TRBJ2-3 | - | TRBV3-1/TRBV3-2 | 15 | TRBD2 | CASSQIAGGPDTQYF | TGTGCCAGCAGCCAAATAGCGGGAGGGCCGGATACGCAGTATTTT
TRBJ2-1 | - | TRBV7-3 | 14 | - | CASSPSGTNNEQFF | TGTGCCAGCAGCCCGTCCGGGACAAACAATGAGCAGTTCTTC
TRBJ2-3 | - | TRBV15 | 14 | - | CATSLGLSTDTQYF | TGTGCCACCTCCCTTGGGCTTAGCACAGATACGCAGTATTTT
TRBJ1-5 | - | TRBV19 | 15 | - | CASSIGGAFNQPQHF | TGTGCCAGTAGTATAGGGGGGGCCTTCAATCAGCCCCAGCATTTT
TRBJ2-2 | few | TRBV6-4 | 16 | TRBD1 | CASSTDRATNTGELFF | TGTGCCAGCAGTACCGACAGGGCCACGAACACCGGGGAGCTGTTTTTT
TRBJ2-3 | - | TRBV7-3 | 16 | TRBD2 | CASSLRPSGTTDTQYF | TGTGCCAGCAGCTTAAGGCCTAGCGGTACGACAGATACGCAGTATTTT
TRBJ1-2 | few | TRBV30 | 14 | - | CARSGQELFGGYTF | TGTGCCCGATCGGGGCAGGAACTATTTGGTGGCTACACCTTC